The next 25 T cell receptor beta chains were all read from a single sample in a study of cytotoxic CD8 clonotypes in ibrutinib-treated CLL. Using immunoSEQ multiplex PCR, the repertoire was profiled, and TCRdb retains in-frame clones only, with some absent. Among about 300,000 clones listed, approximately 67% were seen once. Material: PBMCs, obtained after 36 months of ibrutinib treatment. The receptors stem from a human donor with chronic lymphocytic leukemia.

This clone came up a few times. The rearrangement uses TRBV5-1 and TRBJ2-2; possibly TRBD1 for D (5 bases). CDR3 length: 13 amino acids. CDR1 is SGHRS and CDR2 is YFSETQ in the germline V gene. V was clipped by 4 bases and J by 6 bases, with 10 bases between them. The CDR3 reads CASSPQGPGELFF. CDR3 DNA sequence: TGCGCCAGCAGCCCTCAGGGTCCCGGGGAGCTGTTTTTT. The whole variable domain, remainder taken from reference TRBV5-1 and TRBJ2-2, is KAGVTQTPRYLIKTRGQQVTLSCSPISGHRSVSWYQQTPGQGLQFLFEYFSETQRNKGNFPGRFSGRQFSNSRSEMNVSTLELGDSALYLCASSPQGPGELFFGEGSRLTVL.

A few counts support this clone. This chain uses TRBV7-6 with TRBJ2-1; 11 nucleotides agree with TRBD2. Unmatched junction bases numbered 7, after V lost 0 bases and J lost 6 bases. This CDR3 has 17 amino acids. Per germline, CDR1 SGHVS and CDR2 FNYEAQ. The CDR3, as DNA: TGTGCCAGCAGCTTAGCGCGGGGGACTAGCGGATCCAATGAGCAGTTCTTC. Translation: CASSLARGTSGSNEQFF.

The DNA for the CDR3 is TGTGCCACCAGCAGAGTCCTAGCGGGTAATGAGCAGTTCTTC. Translated, it gives CATSRVLAGNEQFF. The chain employs TRBV15 and TRBJ2-1; TRBD2 matches 8 bases. This CDR3 region has 14 residues. CDR1 is LNHNV, CDR2 YYDKDF, per germline (reference sequence). With V trimmed by 1 base and J by 7 bases, 3 bases remained unmatched.

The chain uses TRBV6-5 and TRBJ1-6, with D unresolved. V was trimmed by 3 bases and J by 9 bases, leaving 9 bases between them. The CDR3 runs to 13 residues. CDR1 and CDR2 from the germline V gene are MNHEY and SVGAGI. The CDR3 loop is CASSYARSSPLHF. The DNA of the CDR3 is TGTGCCAGCAGTTATGCTAGGAGTTCACCCCTCCACTTT.

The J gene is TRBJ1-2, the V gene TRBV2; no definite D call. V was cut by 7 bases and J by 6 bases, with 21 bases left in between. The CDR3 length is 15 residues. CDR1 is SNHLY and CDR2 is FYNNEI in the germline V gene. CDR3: CASTRITSFGDGYTF. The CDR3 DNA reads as TGTGCCAGCACCCGTATAACATCCTTTGGGGATGGCTACACCTTC.

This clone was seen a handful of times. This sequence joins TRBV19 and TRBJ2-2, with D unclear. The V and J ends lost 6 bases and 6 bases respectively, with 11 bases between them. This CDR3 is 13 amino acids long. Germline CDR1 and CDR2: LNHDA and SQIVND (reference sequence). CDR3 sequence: CASRAPSPGELFF. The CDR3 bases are TGTGCCAGTAGAGCCCCCAGCCCCGGGGAGCTGTTTTTT.

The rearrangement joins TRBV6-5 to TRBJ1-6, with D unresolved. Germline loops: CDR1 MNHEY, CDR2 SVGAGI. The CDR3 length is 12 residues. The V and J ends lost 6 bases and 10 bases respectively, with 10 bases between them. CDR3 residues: CASSLWGSPLHF. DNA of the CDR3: TGTGCCAGCAGCCTTTGGGGATCACCCCTCCACTTT.

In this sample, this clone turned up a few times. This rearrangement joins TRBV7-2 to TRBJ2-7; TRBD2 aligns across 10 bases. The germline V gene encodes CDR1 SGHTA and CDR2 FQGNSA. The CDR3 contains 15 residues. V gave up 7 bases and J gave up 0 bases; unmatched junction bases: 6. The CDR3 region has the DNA TGTGCCAGCAAAACGGCTAGCGGGAGCTCCTACGAGCAGTACTTC. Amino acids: CASKTASGSSYEQYF.

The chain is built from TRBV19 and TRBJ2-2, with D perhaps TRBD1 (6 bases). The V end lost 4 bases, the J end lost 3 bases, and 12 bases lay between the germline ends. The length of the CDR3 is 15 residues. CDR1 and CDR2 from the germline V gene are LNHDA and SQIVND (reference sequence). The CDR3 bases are TGTGCCAGTAGTAACGACAGGTCCCACACCGGGGAGCTGTTTTTT. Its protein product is CASSNDRSHTGELFF.

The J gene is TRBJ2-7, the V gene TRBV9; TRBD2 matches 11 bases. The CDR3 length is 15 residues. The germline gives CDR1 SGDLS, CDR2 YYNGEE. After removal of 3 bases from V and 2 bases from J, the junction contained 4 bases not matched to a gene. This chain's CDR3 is CASSASGGTPYEQYF. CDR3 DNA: TGTGCCAGCAGCGCTAGCGGGGGGACCCCCTACGAGCAGTACTTC.

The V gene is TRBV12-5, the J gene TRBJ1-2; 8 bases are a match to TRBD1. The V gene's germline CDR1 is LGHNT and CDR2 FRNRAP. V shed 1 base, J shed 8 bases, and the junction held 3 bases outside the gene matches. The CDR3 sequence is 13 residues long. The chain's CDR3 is CASGLATGVGYTF. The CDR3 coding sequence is TGTGCTAGTGGTTTGGCGACAGGGGTAGGCTACACCTTC.

CDR3 bases: TGTGCCAGCAGCTCGAGCATCCGGGAGTTCGTCCACAATGAGCAGTTCTTC. Its protein is CASSSSIREFVHNEQFF. This rearrangement joins TRBV11-2 to TRBJ2-1, with a weak D call TRBD2 (6 bases). Looked up from germline, CDR1 is SGHAT and CDR2 is FQNNGV. The CDR3 is made up of 17 amino acids. With 4 bases removed from V and 5 bases from J, the gap between germline ends came to 21 bases.

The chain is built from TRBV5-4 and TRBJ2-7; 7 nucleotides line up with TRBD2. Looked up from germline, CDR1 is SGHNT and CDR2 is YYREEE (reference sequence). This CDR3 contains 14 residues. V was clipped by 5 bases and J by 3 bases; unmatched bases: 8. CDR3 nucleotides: TGTGCCAGCAGGGATGGACTAGACCTCTACGAGCAGTACTTC. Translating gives CASRDGLDLYEQYF.

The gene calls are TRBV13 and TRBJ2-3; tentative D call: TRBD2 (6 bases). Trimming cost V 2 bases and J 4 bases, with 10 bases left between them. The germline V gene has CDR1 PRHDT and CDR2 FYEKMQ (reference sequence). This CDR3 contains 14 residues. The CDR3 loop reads CASSLRDSSDTQYF. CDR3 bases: TGTGCCAGCAGCTTACGGGACTCCTCAGATACGCAGTATTTT.

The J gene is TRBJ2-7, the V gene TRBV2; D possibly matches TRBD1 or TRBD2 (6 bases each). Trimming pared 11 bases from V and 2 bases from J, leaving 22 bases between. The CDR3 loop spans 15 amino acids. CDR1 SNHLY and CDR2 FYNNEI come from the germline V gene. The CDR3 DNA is TGTGCCGTCCACTCCCCCCGGGGGCCTACCTACGAGCAGTACTTC. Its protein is CAVHSPRGPTYEQYF.

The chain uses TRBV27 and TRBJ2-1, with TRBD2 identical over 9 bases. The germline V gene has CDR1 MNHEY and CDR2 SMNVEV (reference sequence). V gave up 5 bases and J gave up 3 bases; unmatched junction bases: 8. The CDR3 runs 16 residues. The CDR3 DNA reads TGTGCCAGCAGTACTTTACTAGCGGGCCGCTACAATGAGCAGTTCTTC. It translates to CASSTLLAGRYNEQFF.

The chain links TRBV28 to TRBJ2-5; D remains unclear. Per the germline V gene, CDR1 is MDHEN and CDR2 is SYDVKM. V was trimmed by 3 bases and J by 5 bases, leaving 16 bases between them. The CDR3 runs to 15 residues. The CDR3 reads CASSFRPLPKETQYF. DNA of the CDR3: TGTGCCAGCAGTTTCCGCCCCCTACCGAAGGAGACCCAGTACTTC.

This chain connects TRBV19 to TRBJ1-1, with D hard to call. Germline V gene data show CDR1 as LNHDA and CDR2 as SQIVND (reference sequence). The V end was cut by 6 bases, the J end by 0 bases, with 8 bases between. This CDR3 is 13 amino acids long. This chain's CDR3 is CASSRTVNTEAFF. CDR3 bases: TGTGCCAGTAGCCGGACGGTGAACACTGAAGCTTTCTTT.

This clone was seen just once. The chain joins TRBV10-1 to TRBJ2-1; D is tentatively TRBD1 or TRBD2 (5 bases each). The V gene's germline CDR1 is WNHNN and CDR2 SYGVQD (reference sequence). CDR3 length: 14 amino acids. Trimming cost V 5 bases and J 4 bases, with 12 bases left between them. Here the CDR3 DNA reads TGCGCCAGCAGTCCGGGGCTGTTTTACAATGAGCAGTTCTTC. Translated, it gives CASSPGLFYNEQFF.

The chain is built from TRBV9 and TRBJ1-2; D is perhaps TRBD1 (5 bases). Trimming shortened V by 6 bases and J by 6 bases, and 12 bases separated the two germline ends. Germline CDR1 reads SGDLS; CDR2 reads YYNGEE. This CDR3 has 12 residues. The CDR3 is CASTQGSHGYTF. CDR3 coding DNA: TGTGCCAGCACCCAGGGATCTCATGGCTACACCTTC.

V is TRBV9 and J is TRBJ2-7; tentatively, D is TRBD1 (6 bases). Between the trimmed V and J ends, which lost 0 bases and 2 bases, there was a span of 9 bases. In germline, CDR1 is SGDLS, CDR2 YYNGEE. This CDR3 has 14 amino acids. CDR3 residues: CASSVGWGPYEQYF. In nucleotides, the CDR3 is TGTGCCAGCAGCGTAGGGTGGGGGCCCTACGAGCAGTACTTC.

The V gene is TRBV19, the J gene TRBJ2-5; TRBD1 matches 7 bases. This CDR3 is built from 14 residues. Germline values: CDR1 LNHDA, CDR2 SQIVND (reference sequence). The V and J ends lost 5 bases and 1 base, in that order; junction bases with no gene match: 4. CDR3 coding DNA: TGTGCCAGTAGTGTCGGGACAGCCCAAGAGACCCAGTACTTC. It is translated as CASSVGTAQETQYF.

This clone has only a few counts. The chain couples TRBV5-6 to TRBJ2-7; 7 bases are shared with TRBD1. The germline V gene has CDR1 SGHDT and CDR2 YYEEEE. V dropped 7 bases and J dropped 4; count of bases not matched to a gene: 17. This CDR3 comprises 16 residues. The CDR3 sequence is CASSLGVGTAPYEQYF. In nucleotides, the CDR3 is TGTGCCAGCTCTCTCGGGGTTGGGACAGCCCCTTACGAGCAGTACTTC.

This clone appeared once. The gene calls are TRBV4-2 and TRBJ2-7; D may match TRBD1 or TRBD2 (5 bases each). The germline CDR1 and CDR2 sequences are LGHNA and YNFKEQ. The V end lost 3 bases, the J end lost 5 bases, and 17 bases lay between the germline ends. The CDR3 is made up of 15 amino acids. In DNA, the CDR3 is TGTGCCAGCAGCCACTCCCGGGGCGGTGGCGACGAGCAGTACTTC. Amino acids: CASSHSRGGGDEQYF.

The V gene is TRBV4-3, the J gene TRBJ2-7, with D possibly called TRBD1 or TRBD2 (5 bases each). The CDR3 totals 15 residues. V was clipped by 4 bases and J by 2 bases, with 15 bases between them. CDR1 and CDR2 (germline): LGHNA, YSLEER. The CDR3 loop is CASSLGTTRAYEQYF. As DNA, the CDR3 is TGCGCCAGCAGCCTTGGGACGACGAGGGCCTACGAGCAGTACTTC.